This TCR beta chain was sequenced for a study of spatial heterogeneity in lung cancer. For the study at large: Untreated early-stage non-small cell lung cancer patients, 65 to 90 in total, were the donors. Unique TCR and UMI combinations averaged more than ten appearances each in raw reads.

Every TCR cDNA molecule bore a unique molecular identifier. Via MiXCR, TCRdb re-called the 5' RACE reads, giving one row per CDR3 protein. The sample has more than 15,000 distinct CDR3 sequences; roughly 6.3% are singletons. Time point here: blood at routine non-recurrence follow-up after resection. The study sequenced unsorted whole RNA from tumor, nontumor lung or frozen PBMC. J lost 2 bases, V lost 3 bases, and 5 bases had no gene match. The CDR3 loop spans 15 amino acids. CDR1 SGDLS and CDR2 YYNGEE come from the germline V gene. This clonotype was detected many times. Sequencing used PBMCs, obtained at follow-up. The rearrangement joins TRBV9 to TRBJ2-5, with 9 bases matching TRBD2. The clonotype originates from a male donor with early-stage non-small cell lung cancer. The CDR3 loop is CASSEPTSGQETQYF. CDR3 coding DNA: TGTGCCAGCAGCGAACCGACTAGCGGACAAGAGACCCAGTACTTC.